This TCR beta chain was recovered during a study of cytomegalovirus exposure and HLA in healthy donors. With regard to this clone: Its matching antigen is unknown. The junction does not match germline at one end; this may be a read error.

Germline V gene data show CDR1 as SGHTA and CDR2 as FQGNSA. CDR3 size: 15 residues. PCR primers comprised 60 Vbeta and 13 Jbeta primers. Source study methods: In a later analysis, of some 80 million unique beta chains, roughly 10 million appeared in at least two donors. Assay: immunoSEQ multiplex PCR; the TCRdb copy retains only in-frame clones and omits some. V and J calls and clone size are those listed in that table; D and trimming were worked out from the DNA. The sample includes some 150,000 clones, nearly 80% of them seen just once. Overall study findings and caveats: Across donors, most TCRs were seen rarely, yet some public ones were widespread. In an earlier analysis, about 87% or about 30%: the productive usage of most TCR beta V segments. It was assumed in the presence/absence analyses that sequencing depth was roughly uniform across donors.

The sequenced sample consisted of PBMCs. J is TRBJ2-4 and V is TRBV7-2; TRBD1 matches 12 bases. This receptor was taken from a middle-aged man in good health and CMV-seropositive. This chain's CDR3 is CASSLGGTGGAELTF. The CDR3 bases are TGTGCCAGCAGCTTAGGCGGGACAGGGGGCGCGGAACTTACTTTC.